This TCR beta chain comes out of a study of T cell responses to AZD1222 COVID-19 vaccine. Study-level points and caveats: Seropositivity was recorded at baseline in only a handful of AZD1222 recipients. Spike-specific TCR breadth and depth both grew after two AZD1222 doses.

The data were produced by immunoSEQ multiplex PCR, yet TCRdb's version contains in-frame clones alone and is incomplete. This table holds approximately 180,000 clones, about 90% found once. The CDR3 consists of 14 residues. With 5 bases removed from V and 1 base from J, the gap between germline ends came to 9 bases. CDR1 and CDR2 (germline): SGHTA, FQGNSA. Worth noting for this clone: Its antigen is unknown.

The chain recombines TRBV7-2 with TRBJ2-1, with D possibly TRBD1 on 6 matching bases. The source of this sequence is an adult who received the MenACWY meningococcal vaccine as a control. Source: peripheral blood, taken 28 days after the second dose of the MenACWY control vaccine. The CDR3 region has the DNA TGTGCCAGCAGCCCAGGACAGTCCTACAATGAGCAGTTCTTC. Protein: CASSPGQSYNEQFF.